This T cell receptor (beta chain) was sequenced for a study of blood T cells in healthy people across ages. In this sample, this clonotype turned up a few times. Together with a sample-barcoded 5' primer, a J-beta primer mix was included in a second PCR lasting roughly 6 to 12 cycles. Every sample gave at least 3 million paired-end reads containing CDR3. A single record per CDR3 protein comes from TCRdb applying MiXCR to the 5' RACE reads. The sample records about 1.4 million distinct CDR3 sequences, roughly 60% being singletons. The CDR3 loop spans 13 amino acids. CDR1 is DFQATT, CDR2 SNEGSKA, per germline (reference sequence). Between the trimmed V and J ends, which lost 5 bases and 0 bases, there was a span of 11 bases.

This sequence joins TRBV20-1 and TRBJ2-7; D is ambiguous. Sequenced input: blood. This clonotype originated in a man in his late teens or twenties in good health. The CDR3, as DNA: TGCAGTGCTCAGCCCCCTAGCTCCTACGAGCAGTACTTC. Residues: CSAQPPSSYEQYF.